What follows describes a single TCR beta chain. The data were obtained in a study of T cell changes during pregnancy in multiple sclerosis. The table came from immunoSEQ multiplex PCR; TCRdb's copy has only in-frame clones and leaves some out. The data contain tens of thousands of clones, roughly 92% of them singletons. Germline CDR1 reads MNHNY; CDR2 reads SVGAGI (reference sequence). The CDR3 is 12 residues long. The V and J ends lost 8 bases and 4 bases respectively, with 12 bases between them. Sample: peripheral blood, taken in the first trimester of pregnancy. The chain recombines TRBV6-6 with TRBJ2-7, with D hard to call. The source is a female donor with multiple sclerosis, enrolled in a pregnancy study. The CDR3 sequence: CASGQEQYEQYF. In DNA, the CDR3 is TGTGCCAGCGGCCAGGAACAATACGAGCAGTACTTC.